The TCR beta chain described here comes from a study of metastatic and nonmetastatic thyroid tumors. CDR3 length: 13 residues. Germline loops: CDR1 SGHDT, CDR2 YYEEEE. All patients were treatment-naive before thyroid surgery. TCRdb re-clonotyped the PCR reads via MiXCR. The table records some 40,000 clones, about 16% of them present only once. Points on this clone: A much larger clone differs by one base, so this may be a read error. This sample includes further DNA sequences coding for the same CDR3.

The clonotype originates from a female donor with papillary thyroid cancer or a benign thyroid nodule (not recorded which). Some clones in this sample may be carry-over from other donors' samples. The chain combines TRBV5-6 with TRBJ2-7; possible D gene TRBD1, 5 bases. Sample: blood. The CDR3 spells CASSLGRVYEQYF. DNA for the CDR3: TGTGCCAGCAGCTTGGGCAGGGTCTACGAGCAATACTTC.